The T cell receptor (beta chain) under discussion was sequenced for a study of T cells after somatic rescue of genetic block. The sample holds a few counts of this clone. Germline CDR1 reads DFQATT; CDR2 reads SNEGSKA (reference sequence). The length of the CDR3 is 11 residues. V lost 0 bases, J lost 8 bases, and 7 bases lay in between. Only in-frame clones appear in the TCRdb table, and some are missing; sequencing was by immunoSEQ multiplex PCR. Altogether over 14,000 clones are present, around 71% being singletons, with the ten largest covering 14%. The V gene is TRBV20-1, the J gene TRBJ1-1, with D hard to call. This receptor was taken from a boy aged 10-17 years. The sample was peripheral blood mononuclear cells (PBMCs). CDR3 sequence (DNA): TGCAGTGCTAGAGATTTGGTAGAAGCTTTCTTT. Protein: CSARDLVEAFF.